This paragraph reports one T cell receptor beta chain. The antigen remains undetermined. Method: immunoSEQ multiplex PCR; TCRdb's copy keeps in-frame clones and lacks some. Of 150,000 or so clones in the sample, around 90% were seen once. The sample originates from a study of radiation and T cells in renal cell carcinoma. Trimming took 2 bases from V and 2 from J, leaving 7 bases between them. The V gene's germline CDR1 is SGHTA and CDR2 FQGNSA. This CDR3 is built from 13 residues. Study-wide points: From baseline, blood top tumor clonotypes peaked at 2 weeks post-radiation. Without pretreatment biopsies, baseline tumor clonotype presence was undetermined.

The time point is: baseline pretreatment blood. Treatment here: 15 Gy SBRT to primary tumor, nephrectomy 4 weeks later. The tumor was a clear cell renal cell carcinoma. The genes are TRBV7-2 and TRBJ2-7; D unresolved. The sequences come from blood, collected from a patient whose treatment included radiotherapy and nephrectomy. This TCR was recovered from a woman aged 70-85 years with renal cell carcinoma. The CDR3 nucleotides are TGTGCCAGCAGCTTAAAAATCCCCTACGAGCAGTACTTC. This sequence encodes CASSLKIPYEQYF. The full variable domain, its missing parts supplied by reference TRBV7-2 and TRBJ2-7, is GAGVSQSPSNKVTEKGKDVELRCDPISGHTALYWYRQSLGQGLEFLIYFQGNSAPDKSGLPSDRFSAERTGGSVSTLTIQRTQQEDSAVYLCASSLKIPYEQYFGPGTRLTVT.